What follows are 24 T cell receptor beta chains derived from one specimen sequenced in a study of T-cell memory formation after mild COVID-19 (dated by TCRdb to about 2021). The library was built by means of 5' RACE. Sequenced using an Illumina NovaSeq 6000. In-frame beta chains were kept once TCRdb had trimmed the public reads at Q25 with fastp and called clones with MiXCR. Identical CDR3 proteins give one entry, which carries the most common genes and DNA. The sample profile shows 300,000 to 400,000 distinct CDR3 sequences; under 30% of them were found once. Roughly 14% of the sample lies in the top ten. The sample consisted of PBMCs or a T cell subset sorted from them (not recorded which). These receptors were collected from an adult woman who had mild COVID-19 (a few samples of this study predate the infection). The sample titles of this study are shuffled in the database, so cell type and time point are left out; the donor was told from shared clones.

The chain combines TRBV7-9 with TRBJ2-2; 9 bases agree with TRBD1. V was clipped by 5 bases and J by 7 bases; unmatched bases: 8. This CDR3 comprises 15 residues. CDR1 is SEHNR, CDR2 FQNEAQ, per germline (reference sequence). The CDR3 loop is CASSLTGTGRGELFF. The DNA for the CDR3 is TGTGCCAGCAGCCTAACCGGGACAGGGCGCGGGGAGCTGTTTTTT.

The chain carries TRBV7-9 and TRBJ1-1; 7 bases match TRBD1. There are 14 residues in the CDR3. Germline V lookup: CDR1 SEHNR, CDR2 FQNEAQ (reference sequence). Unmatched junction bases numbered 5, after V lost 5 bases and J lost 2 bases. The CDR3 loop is CASSQGTANTEAFF. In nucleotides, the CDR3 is TGTGCCAGCAGCCAAGGGACAGCCAACACTGAAGCTTTCTTT.

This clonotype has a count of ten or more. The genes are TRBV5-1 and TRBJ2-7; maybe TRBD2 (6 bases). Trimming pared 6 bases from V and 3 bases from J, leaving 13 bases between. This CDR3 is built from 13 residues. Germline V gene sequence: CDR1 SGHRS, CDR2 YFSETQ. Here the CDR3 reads CASTPGVGYEQYF. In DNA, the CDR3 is TGCGCCAGCACCCCGGGAGTAGGCTACGAGCAGTACTTC.

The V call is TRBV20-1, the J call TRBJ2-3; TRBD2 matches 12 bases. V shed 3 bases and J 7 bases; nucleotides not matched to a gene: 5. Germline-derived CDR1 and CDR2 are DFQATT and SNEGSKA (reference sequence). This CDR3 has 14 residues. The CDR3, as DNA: TGCAGTGCTAGCCTAGCGGGAGGGCCTTATACGCAGTATTTT. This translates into CSASLAGGPYTQYF.

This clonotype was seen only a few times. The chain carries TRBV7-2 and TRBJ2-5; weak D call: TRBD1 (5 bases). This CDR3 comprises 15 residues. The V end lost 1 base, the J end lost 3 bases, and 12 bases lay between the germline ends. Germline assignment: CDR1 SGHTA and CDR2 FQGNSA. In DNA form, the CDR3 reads TGTGCCAGCAGCTTAGTCAGGGTGAAAAAAGAGACCCAGTACTTC. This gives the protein CASSLVRVKKETQYF.

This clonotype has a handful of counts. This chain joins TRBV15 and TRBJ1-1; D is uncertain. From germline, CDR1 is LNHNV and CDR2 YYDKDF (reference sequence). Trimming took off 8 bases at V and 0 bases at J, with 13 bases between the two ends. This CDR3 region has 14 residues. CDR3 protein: CATANGRMNTEAFF. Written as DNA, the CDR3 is TGTGCCACCGCCAACGGCAGGATGAACACTGAAGCTTTCTTT.

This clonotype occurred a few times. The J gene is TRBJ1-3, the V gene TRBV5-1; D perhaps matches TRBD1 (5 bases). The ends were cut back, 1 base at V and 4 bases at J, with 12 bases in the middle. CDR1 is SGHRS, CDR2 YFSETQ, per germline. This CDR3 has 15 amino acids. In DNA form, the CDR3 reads TGCGCCAGCAGCTTGATGGGGGATCGGGGAAACACCATATATTTT. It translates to CASSLMGDRGNTIYF.

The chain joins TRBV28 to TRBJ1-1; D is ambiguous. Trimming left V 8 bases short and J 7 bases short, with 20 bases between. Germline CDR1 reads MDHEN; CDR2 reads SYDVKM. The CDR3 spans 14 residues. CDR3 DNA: TGTGCCAGCGGGCTAAGTTGGGAGCAAAATGAAGCTTTCTTT. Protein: CASGLSWEQNEAFF.

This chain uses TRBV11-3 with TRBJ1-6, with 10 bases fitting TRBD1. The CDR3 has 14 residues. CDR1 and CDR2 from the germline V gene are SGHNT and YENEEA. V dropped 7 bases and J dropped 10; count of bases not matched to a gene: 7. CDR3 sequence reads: CASTTRDRGSPLHF. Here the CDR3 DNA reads TGTGCCAGCACCACCCGGGACAGGGGATCACCCCTCCACTTT.

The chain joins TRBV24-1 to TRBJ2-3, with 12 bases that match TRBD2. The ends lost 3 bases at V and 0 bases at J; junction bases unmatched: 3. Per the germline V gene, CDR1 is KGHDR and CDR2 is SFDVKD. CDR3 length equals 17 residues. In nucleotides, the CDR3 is TGTGCCACCAGTGATCCCGGACTAGCGGGGAGCACAGATACGCAGTATTTT. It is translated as CATSDPGLAGSTDTQYF.

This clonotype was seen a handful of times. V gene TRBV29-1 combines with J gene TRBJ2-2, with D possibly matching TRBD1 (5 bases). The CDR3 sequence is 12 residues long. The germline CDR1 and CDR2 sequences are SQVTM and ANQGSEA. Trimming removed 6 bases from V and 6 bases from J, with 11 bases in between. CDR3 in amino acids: CSVMTVAGELFF. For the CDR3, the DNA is TGCAGCGTGATGACAGTGGCCGGGGAGCTGTTTTTT.

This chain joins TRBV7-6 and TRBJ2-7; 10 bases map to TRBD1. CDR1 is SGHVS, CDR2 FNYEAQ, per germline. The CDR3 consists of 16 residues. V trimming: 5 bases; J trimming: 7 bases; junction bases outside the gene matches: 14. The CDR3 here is CASSQLPGQGMVEQYF. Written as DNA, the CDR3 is TGTGCCAGCAGCCAGCTGCCGGGACAGGGGATGGTAGAGCAGTACTTC.

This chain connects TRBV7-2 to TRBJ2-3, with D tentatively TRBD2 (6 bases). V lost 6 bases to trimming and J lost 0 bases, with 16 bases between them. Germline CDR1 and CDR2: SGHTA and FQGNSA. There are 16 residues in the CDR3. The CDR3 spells CASSPTAGISTDTQYF. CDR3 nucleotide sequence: TGTGCCAGCAGTCCTACGGCGGGAATTAGCACAGATACGCAGTATTTT.

The CDR3 coding sequence is TGCGCCAGCAGCCAAGGCTTTACCGGCGGGGAGCTGTTTTTT. Its protein is CASSQGFTGGELFF. The chain joins TRBV4-1 to TRBJ2-2, with D uncertain. Germline V CDR1 and CDR2: MGHRA, YSYEKL. V lost 1 base and J lost 7, with 10 bases in between. The length of the CDR3 is 14 residues.

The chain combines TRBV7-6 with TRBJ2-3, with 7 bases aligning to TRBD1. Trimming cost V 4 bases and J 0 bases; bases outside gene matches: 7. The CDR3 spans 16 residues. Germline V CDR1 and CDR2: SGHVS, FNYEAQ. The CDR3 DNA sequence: TGTGCCAGCAGCTCTACTACGGACAGGAGCACAGATACGCAGTATTTT. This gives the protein CASSSTTDRSTDTQYF.

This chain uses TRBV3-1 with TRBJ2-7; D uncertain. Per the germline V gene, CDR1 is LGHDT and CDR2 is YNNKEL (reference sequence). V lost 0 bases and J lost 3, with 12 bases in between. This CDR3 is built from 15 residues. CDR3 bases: TGTGCCAGCAGCCAAGATATTGCCATCTTCTACGAGCAGTACTTC. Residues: CASSQDIAIFYEQYF.

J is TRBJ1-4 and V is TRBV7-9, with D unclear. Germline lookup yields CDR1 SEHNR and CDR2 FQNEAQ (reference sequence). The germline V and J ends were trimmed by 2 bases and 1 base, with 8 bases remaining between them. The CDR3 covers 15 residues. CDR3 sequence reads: CASSLMEGTNEKLFF. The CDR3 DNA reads TGTGCCAGCAGCTTAATGGAGGGAACTAATGAAAAACTGTTTTTT.

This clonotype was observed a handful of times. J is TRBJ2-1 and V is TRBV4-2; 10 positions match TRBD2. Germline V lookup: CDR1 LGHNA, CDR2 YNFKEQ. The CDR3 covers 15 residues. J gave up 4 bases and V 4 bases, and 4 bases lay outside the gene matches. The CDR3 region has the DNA TGTGCCAGCAGCCCGGGACTAGCGAATTACAATGAGCAGTTCTTC. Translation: CASSPGLANYNEQFF.

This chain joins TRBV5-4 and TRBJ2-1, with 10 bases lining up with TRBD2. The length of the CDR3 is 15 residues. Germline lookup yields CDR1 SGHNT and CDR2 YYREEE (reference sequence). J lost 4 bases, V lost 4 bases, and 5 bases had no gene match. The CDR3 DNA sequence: TGTGCCAGCAGCAAAGAGCGGGAGGGGTACAATGAGCAGTTCTTC. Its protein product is CASSKEREGYNEQFF.

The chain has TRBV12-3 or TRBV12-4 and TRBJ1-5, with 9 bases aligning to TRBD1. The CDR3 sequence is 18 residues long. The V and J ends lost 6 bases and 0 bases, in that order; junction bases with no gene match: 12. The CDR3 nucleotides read TGTGCCAGCAGCCCTGGGACAGGGAAGGATTATAGCAATCAGCCCCAGCATTTT. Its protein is CASSPGTGKDYSNQPQHF.

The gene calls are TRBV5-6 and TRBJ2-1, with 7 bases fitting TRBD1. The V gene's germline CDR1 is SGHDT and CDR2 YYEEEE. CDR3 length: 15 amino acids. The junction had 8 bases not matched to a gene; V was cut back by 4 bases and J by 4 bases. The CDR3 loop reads CASSPLDRDYNEQFF. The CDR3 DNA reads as TGTGCCAGCAGCCCATTAGACAGGGATTACAATGAGCAGTTCTTC.

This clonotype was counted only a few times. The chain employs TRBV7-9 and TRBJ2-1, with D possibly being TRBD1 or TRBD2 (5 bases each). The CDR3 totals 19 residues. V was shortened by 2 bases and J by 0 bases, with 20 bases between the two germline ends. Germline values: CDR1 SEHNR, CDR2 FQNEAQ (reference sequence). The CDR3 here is CASSLWGGGAQSSYNEQFF. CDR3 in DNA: TGTGCCAGCAGCTTATGGGGTGGGGGAGCGCAGAGCTCCTACAATGAGCAGTTCTTC. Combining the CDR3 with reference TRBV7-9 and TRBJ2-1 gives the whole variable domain DTGVSQNPRHKITKRGQNVTFRCDPISEHNRLYWYRQTLGQGPEFLTYFQNEAQLEKSRLLSDRFSAERPKGSFSTLEIQRTEQGDSAMYLCASSLWGGGAQSSYNEQFFGPGTRLTVL.

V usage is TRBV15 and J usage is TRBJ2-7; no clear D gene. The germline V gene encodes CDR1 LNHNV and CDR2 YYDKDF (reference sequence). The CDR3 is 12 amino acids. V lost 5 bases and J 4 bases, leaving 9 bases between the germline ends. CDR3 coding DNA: TGTGCCACCAGCGGAACCGGATACGAGCAGTACTTC. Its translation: CATSGTGYEQYF. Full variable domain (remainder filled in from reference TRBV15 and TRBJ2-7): DAMVIQNPRYQVTQFGKPVTLSCSQTLNHNVMYWYQQKSSQAPKLLFHYYDKDFNNEADTPDNFQSRRPNTSFCFLDIRSPGLGDTAMYLCATSGTGYEQYFGPGTRLTVT.

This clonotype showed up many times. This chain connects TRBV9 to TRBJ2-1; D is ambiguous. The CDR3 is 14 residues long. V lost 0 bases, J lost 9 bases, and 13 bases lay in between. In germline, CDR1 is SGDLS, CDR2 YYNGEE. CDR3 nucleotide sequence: TGTGCCAGCAGCGTAGCCCCTGAGAAGGGTGAGCAGTTCTTC. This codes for CASSVAPEKGEQFF.